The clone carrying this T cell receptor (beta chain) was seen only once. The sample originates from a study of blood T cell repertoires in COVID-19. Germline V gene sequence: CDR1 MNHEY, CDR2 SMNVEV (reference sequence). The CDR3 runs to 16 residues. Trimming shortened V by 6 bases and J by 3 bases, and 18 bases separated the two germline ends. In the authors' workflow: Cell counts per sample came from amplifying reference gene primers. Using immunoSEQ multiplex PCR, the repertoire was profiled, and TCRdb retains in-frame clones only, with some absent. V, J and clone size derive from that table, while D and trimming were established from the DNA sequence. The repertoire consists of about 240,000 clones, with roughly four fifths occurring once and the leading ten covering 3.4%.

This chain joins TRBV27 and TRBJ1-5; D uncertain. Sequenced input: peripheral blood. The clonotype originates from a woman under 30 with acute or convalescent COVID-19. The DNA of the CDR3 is TGTGCCAGCAGCCCCTCTGCGGGCAGCGCCAATCAGCCCCAGCATTTT. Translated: CASSPSAGSANQPQHF.